This record covers a single TCR beta chain. The CDR3 is 16 amino acids. This sample stems from a study of T cell responses to AZD1222 COVID-19 vaccine. Here immunoSEQ multiplex PCR was the method, and the copy in TCRdb shows in-frame clones only, minus some. In the table there are about 160,000 clones, approximately 91% of which are singletons. The receptor comes from an adult in good health. This specimen consisted of peripheral blood, obtained on day 0 of AZD1222 vaccination. This chain uses TRBV12-2 with TRBJ1-2; the D call TRBD1 from the table was never checked on the DNA. TRBV12-2 is tagged as a pseudogene. The CDR3 region has the DNA TGTGCAAGTCGCTTAGTTTGGGGGCCAGATAACTATGGCTACACCTTC. Its translation is CASRLVWGPDNYGYTF.